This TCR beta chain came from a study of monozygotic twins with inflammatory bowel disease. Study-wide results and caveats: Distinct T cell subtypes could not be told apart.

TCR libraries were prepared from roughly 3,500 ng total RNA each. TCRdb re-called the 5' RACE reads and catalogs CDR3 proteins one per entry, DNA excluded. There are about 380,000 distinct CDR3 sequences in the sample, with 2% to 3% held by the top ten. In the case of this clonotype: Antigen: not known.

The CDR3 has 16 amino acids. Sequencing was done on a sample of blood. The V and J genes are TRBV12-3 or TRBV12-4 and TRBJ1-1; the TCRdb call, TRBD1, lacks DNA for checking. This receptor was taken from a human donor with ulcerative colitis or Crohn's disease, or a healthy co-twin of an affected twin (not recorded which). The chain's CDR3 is CASSLKLRGMNTEAFF.